This is a list of T cell receptor beta chains from one sample in a study of blood T cell repertoires in COVID-19. Assay used: immunoSEQ multiplex PCR; TCRdb lists only in-frame clones, some missing. Here the sample spans 150,000 to 200,000 clones, 65% to 85% being singletons. The sample taken for sequencing was peripheral blood. The receptors originated from a woman aged 80 or older with acute or convalescent COVID-19. Both conserved end residues are part of each CDR3. D genes are given only for firm matches. Expanded clones get a size class; other rows say once, few or many, or leave the size out.

.,TRBJ2-2,.,TRBV5-4,TGTGCCAGCCGCAGTAGAGGCTCAAGAGGGGAGCTGTTTTTT,CASRSRGSRGELFF
.,TRBJ1-1,.,TRBV7-2,TGTGCCAGCAGCTTAGGCGGCGGGGGGTATGCTTTCTTT,CASSLGGGGYAFF
.,TRBJ1-2,.,TRBV6-2/TRBV6-3,TGTGCCAGCAGTTACAACAGATATGGCTACACCTTC,CASSYNRYGYTF
.,TRBJ2-2,.,TRBV7-3,TGTGCCAGCAGCTTAATCCTTAACACCGGGGAGCTGTTTTTT,CASSLILNTGELFF
.,TRBJ2-2,TRBD1,TRBV7-9,TGTGCCAGCGGAAGACAGGGAAACACCGGGGAGCTGTTTTTT,CASGRQGNTGELFF
.,TRBJ2-5,.,TRBV15,TGTGCCACCAGCAGAGATGTTCGTGGTGCGGGCAGGGGAGGGGAGACCCAGTACTTC,CATSRDVRGAGRGGETQYF
.,TRBJ2-2,.,TRBV4-2,TGTGCCAGCAGCCGCGGACTGTACACCGGGGAGCTGTTTTTT,CASSRGLYTGELFF
few,TRBJ1-5,.,TRBV5-1,TGCGCCAGCAGCTTGGCAGGAGGTAGCAATCAGCCCCAGCATTTT,CASSLAGGSNQPQHF
.,TRBJ2-6,TRBD1,TRBV4-2,TGTGCCAGCAGCCGAAGATATGCGCAGGGGGCATCCGGGGCCAACGTCCTGACTTTC,CASSRRYAQGASGANVLTF
.,TRBJ2-7,TRBD1,TRBV7-9,TGTGCCAGCAGCGTGGGTGGGACAGCCTACTACGAGCAGTACTTC,CASSVGGTAYYEQYF
.,TRBJ1-1,TRBD1,TRBV7-9,TGTGCCAGCAGCTGGCACAGGGGGAGGAAAACTGAAGCTTTCTTT,CASSWHRGRKTEAFF
.,TRBJ1-2,.,TRBV28,TGTGCCAGCAGTTTACAAAACTATGGCTACACCTTC,CASSLQNYGYTF
.,TRBJ1-1,TRBD1,TRBV15,TGTGCCACCAGCAGAGGTCCGGGACAGATGAACACTGAAGCTTTCTTT,CATSRGPGQMNTEAFF
.,TRBJ1-5,.,TRBV2,TGTGCCAGCGGAAGGACAGAGTATCAGCCCCAGCATTTT,CASGRTEYQPQHF
.,TRBJ2-7,.,TRBV11-2,TGTGCCAGCAGCTTAGATGGGACACATCTTGCCTACGAGCAGTACTTC,CASSLDGTHLAYEQYF
few,TRBJ1-2,.,TRBV7-2,TGTGCCAGCCACCCTGGAGGGAGCCACTATGGCTACACCTTC,CASHPGGSHYGYTF
.,TRBJ2-7,TRBD2,TRBV11-2,TGTGCCAGCAGCAGATCCAGACTAGCGTTATCCTACGAGCAGTACTTC,CASSRSRLALSYEQYF
.,TRBJ1-1,TRBD1,TRBV18,TGTGCCAGCTCACCCGGGACAGGGAACACTGAAGCTTTCTTT,CASSPGTGNTEAFF
.,TRBJ1-2,.,TRBV27,TGTGCCAGCAGTTCCCGGCAGCTAGAGTCTAACTATGGCTACACCTTC,CASSSRQLESNYGYTF
.,TRBJ1-1,.,TRBV7-2,TGTGCCAGCAGCTTAGCGGGGGGGTCAACTGAAGCTTTCTTT,CASSLAGGSTEAFF
once,TRBJ1-2,.,TRBV5-1,TGCGCCAGCAGCCCAAAATGGGACAACCTCAACTATGGCTACACCTTC,CASSPKWDNLNYGYTF
.,TRBJ1-1,.,TRBV18,TGTGCCAGCTCACCAACTAAAACGGGGAACACTGAAGCTTTCTTT,CASSPTKTGNTEAFF
.,TRBJ2-7,.,TRBV19,TGTGCCAGTAGTCTCCGGCCTGCCGGCGGGGAGCAGTACTTC,CASSLRPAGGEQYF
.,TRBJ2-2,.,TRBV29-1,TGCAGCGGTAGACAGGTCACCGGGGAGCTGTTTTTT,CSGRQVTGELFF
.,TRBJ1-1,.,TRBV2,TGTGCCACTACGGGGGGACAACAGGTTGAAGCTTTCTTT,CATTGGQQVEAFF
.,TRBJ2-3,.,TRBV6-5,TGTGCCAGCAGTTCGGGAGTCCGACCCGATACGCAGTATTTT,CASSSGVRPDTQYF
.,TRBJ2-1,TRBD2,TRBV19,TGTGCCAGTAGCAGGACTAGCGGGGGGAGGGGTGAGCAGTTCTTC,CASSRTSGGRGEQFF
.,TRBJ1-3,TRBD1,TRBV28,TGTGCCAGCAGTCCCGGGGACAGGGGCCTCTCTGGAAACACCATATATTTT,CASSPGDRGLSGNTIYF
.,TRBJ2-2,.,TRBV7-2,TGTGCCAGCAGCCCTAGGCGAACCGGGGAGCTGTTTTTT,CASSPRRTGELFF
once,TRBJ1-3,.,TRBV11-2,TGTGCCAGCAGCTTGAGTCTGTCTGGAAACACCATATATTTT,CASSLSLSGNTIYF
.,TRBJ2-1,TRBD2,TRBV19,TGTGCCAGTAGTAGAGCGGGGGGGAGGAATGAGCAGTTCTTC,CASSRAGGRNEQFF
.,TRBJ2-1,TRBD2,TRBV5-1,TGCGCCAGCAGCTTGGGACTAGCAGACTATGAGCAGTTCTTC,CASSLGLADYEQFF
once,TRBJ1-6,TRBD1,TRBV2,TGTGCCAGCAGTAATGACAGGGGGCGAGGTAATTCACCCCTCCACTTT,CASSNDRGRGNSPLHF
.,TRBJ2-3,.,TRBV21-1,TGTGCCAGCAGCAAGAGCGGGGGGGCAGCAGATACGCAGTATTTT,CASSKSGGAADTQYF
few,TRBJ1-2,TRBD1,TRBV6-6,TGTGCCAGCAGTGCGACAGGGCTCTATGGCTACACCTTC,CASSATGLYGYTF
.,TRBJ1-4,.,TRBV29-1,TGCAGCGCCCTACAGGGAATCAGTGAAAAACTGTTTTTT,CSALQGISEKLFF
.,TRBJ2-1,.,TRBV9,TGTGCCAGCAGCGTAGGTCTGGACTTTTACAATGAGCAGTTCTTC,CASSVGLDFYNEQFF
.,TRBJ2-3,.,TRBV10-1,TGCGCCAGCAGTGAGGGACAGAACACAGATACGCAGTATTTT,CASSEGQNTDTQYF
.,TRBJ2-2,.,TRBV7-3,TGTGCCAGCAGCTTACAGGGGAGGAACACCGGGGAGCTGTTTTTT,CASSLQGRNTGELFF
.,TRBJ1-1,.,TRBV30,TGTGCCTGGAGTTTACAGGGTACAGCTTTCTTT,CAWSLQGTAFF
.,TRBJ1-1,.,TRBV14,TGTGCCAGCAGCCAAGATCAGGCGTGGTGGAATACTGAAGCTTTCTTT,CASSQDQAWWNTEAFF
once,TRBJ1-6,.,TRBV7-3,TGTGCCAGCAGCCTGGACTACATTAATTCACCCCTCCACTTT,CASSLDYINSPLHF
.,TRBJ1-1,.,TRBV4-2,TGTGCCAGCAGCCAAGAATCAGGGGCCCGGGGCACTGAAGCTTTCTTT,CASSQESGARGTEAFF
.,TRBJ1-6,.,TRBV5-1,TGCGCCAGCAGGGAGGGGTACTATAATTCACCCCTCCACTTT,CASREGYYNSPLHF
.,TRBJ1-4,.,TRBV3-1/TRBV3-2,TGTGCCAGCAGCCAAGATTGGACAGCTAAAAAACTGTTTTTT,CASSQDWTAKKLFF
.,TRBJ1-2,TRBD1,TRBV6-1,TGTGCCAGCAGTGACCTAGGCAGGGGGCAAGGGTATGGCTACACCTTC,CASSDLGRGQGYGYTF
.,TRBJ1-2,TRBD1,TRBV5-4,TGTGCCAGCAGCGTCCCGGGACAGGCGGCCTATGGCTACACCTTC,CASSVPGQAAYGYTF
.,TRBJ2-1,TRBD2,TRBV11-3,TGTGCCAGCAGCTTGGTAGCGGGAGACTACAATGAGCAGTTCTTC,CASSLVAGDYNEQFF
.,TRBJ2-7,TRBD1,TRBV10-2,TGCGCCAGCAGTGAGTCGGGACAGGGAGGCTCCTACGAGCAGTACTTC,CASSESGQGGSYEQYF
once,TRBJ1-2,.,TRBV28,TGTGCCGTGAGGGGGAACTATGGCTACACCTTC,CAVRGNYGYTF
.,TRBJ2-7,.,TRBV10-3,TGTGCCATCAGTGAGGCGGTGGGTTTTAGCTCCTACGAGCAGTACTTC,CAISEAVGFSSYEQYF
.,TRBJ2-3,.,TRBV28,TGTGCCCTCCAGGGAGGTCTTACAGATACGCAGTATTTT,CALQGGLTDTQYF
.,TRBJ1-5,.,TRBV28,TGTGCCAGCAGTTTAGGGCGGGAAAATCAGCCCCAGCATTTT,CASSLGRENQPQHF